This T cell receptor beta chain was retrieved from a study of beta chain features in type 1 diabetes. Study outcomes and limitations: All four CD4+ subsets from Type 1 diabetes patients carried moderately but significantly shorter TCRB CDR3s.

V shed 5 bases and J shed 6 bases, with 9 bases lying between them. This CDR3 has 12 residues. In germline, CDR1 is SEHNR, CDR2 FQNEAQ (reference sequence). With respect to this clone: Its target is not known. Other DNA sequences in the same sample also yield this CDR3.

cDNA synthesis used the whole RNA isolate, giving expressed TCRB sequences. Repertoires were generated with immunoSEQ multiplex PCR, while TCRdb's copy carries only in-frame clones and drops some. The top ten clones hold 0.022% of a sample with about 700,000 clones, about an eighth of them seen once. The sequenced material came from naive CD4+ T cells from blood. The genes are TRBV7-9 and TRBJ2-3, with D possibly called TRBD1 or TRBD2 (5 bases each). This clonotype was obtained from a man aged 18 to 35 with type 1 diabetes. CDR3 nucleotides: TGTGCCAGCAGCACAGGCGGGGATACGCAGTATTTT. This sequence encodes CASSTGGDTQYF.